This TCR beta chain emerged from a study of cytomegalovirus exposure and HLA in healthy donors. Study-wide context: Of around 400 genotyped donors, more than 75% grouped in the Caucasian-associated ancestry cluster. Regarding the study as a whole: Researchers reported in a later analysis that common viral pathogens appeared linked to several top clusters. DRB1 showed the most TCR associations and HLA-C the fewest in a later analysis, as rates varied by HLA locus.

The PCR contained 60 Vbeta and 13 Jbeta primers. As originally analysed: The count from a later analysis was 70 million to 85 million unique TCR beta chains, some 12 million of them shared. Sequenced by immunoSEQ multiplex PCR; TCRdb stores in-frame clones only, minus some. V, J and clone size derive from that table, while D and trimming were established from the DNA sequence. Altogether approximately 130,000 clones are present, under 90% being singletons, with the ten largest covering about 2%. This CDR3 region has 13 residues. Trimming at V came to 5 bases and at J to 5 bases, leaving 5 bases not matched to a gene. From germline, CDR1 is SGHVS and CDR2 FNYEAQ. Concerning this clone itself: Its target is not known.

This TCR was recovered from a woman aged 40 to 50 in good health and CMV-seronegative. Sequenced input: PBMCs. The V gene is TRBV7-6, the J gene TRBJ1-2, with 7 bases matching TRBD1. In DNA, the CDR3 is TGTGCCAGCAGCACTATACAGGGGTATGGCTACACCTTC. Encoded protein: CASSTIQGYGYTF.